These 24 T cell receptor beta chains were all obtained from the same sample, sequenced in a study of radiotherapy plus CTLA-4 blockade in lung cancer. Sequencing used immunoSEQ multiplex PCR; TCRdb keeps in-frame clones, though not all of them. The sample contains about 31,000 clones, 70% to 85% of which appear only once. Here the sequenced sample was peripheral blood, taken from a patient treated with radiotherapy plus ipilimumab. These receptors were obtained from a human donor with non-small cell lung cancer who had stable disease on radiotherapy plus ipilimumab.

The genes are TRBV6-1 and TRBJ1-3, with TRBD1 matching 8 bases. CDR3 length equals 14 residues. Unmatched junction bases numbered 6, after V lost 1 base and J lost 10 bases. CDR1 and CDR2 (germline): MNHNS, SASEGT. CDR3 in DNA: TGTGCCAGCAGTGAAGGACAGGGGACCAAAACCATATATTTT. This codes for CASSEGQGTKTIYF.

The rearrangement joins TRBV5-1 to TRBJ1-2, with 9 bases that match TRBD1. This CDR3 comprises 15 residues. Unmatched junction bases numbered 11, after V lost 8 bases and J lost 3 bases. Germline V gene data show CDR1 as SGHRS and CDR2 as YFSETQ. In DNA, the CDR3 is TGCGCCAGTACTGATACAGGGGGCGCGCACTATGGCTACACCTTC. Protein sequence: CASTDTGGAHYGYTF. Variable domain in full (rest from reference TRBV5-1 and TRBJ1-2): KAGVTQTPRYLIKTRGQQVTLSCSPISGHRSVSWYQQTPGQGLQFLFEYFSETQRNKGNFPGRFSGRQFSNSRSEMNVSTLELGDSALYLCASTDTGGAHYGYTFGSGTRLTVV.

CDR3 coding DNA: TGTGCCAGCAGTTTCCACCCGTCAACTAGCGGTTCCTACGAGCAGTACTTC. Amino acids: CASSFHPSTSGSYEQYF. The chain joins TRBV27 to TRBJ2-7; TRBD2 agrees at 8 bases. Germline loops: CDR1 MNHEY, CDR2 SMNVEV (reference sequence). V was pared by 3 bases and J by 1 base, with 11 bases of the junction left unmatched. The CDR3 length is 17 residues.

V usage is TRBV7-9 and J usage is TRBJ2-4; 7 bases align to TRBD2. Trimming at V came to 8 bases and at J to 3 bases, leaving 7 bases not matched to a gene. This CDR3 contains 14 residues. The V gene's germline CDR1 is SEHNR and CDR2 FQNEAQ (reference sequence). The CDR3 DNA sequence: TGTGCCAGCTTGGGCAGGGAGGGCAAAAACATTCAGTACTTC. Its protein product is CASLGREGKNIQYF. Full variable domain (remainder filled in from reference TRBV7-9 and TRBJ2-4): DTGVSQNPRHKITKRGQNVTFRCDPISEHNRLYWYRQTLGQGPEFLTYFQNEAQLEKSRLLSDRFSAERPKGSFSTLEIQRTEQGDSAMYLCASLGREGKNIQYFGAGTRLSVL.

CDR3 amino acids: CASSPDSGGRKLFF. CDR3 DNA sequence: TGTGCCAGCAGTCCCGACAGTGGGGGGCGAAAACTGTTTTTT. The chain uses TRBV28 and TRBJ1-4, with D possibly being TRBD1 (6 bases). This CDR3 is built from 14 residues. Trimming cost V 5 bases and J 10 bases, with 17 bases left between them. Germline lookup yields CDR1 MDHEN and CDR2 SYDVKM.

This clone was seen only once. CDR3 region: CASSSPGQSSGANVLTF. The CDR3 nucleotides are TGTGCCAGCAGCTCCCCGGGACAGAGCTCTGGGGCCAACGTCCTGACTTTC. J is TRBJ2-6 and V is TRBV5-4, with 7 bases aligning to TRBD1. After removal of 3 bases from V and 0 bases from J, the junction contained 6 bases not matched to a gene. The length of the CDR3 is 17 residues. Per germline, CDR1 SGHNT and CDR2 YYREEE (reference sequence).

V is TRBV9 and J is TRBJ2-2; 8 nucleotides match TRBD2. Trimming removed 2 bases from V and 5 bases from J; junction bases left unmatched: 5. The V gene's germline CDR1 is SGDLS and CDR2 YYNGEE. The CDR3 runs 15 residues. The CDR3 loop is CASSVSGVVTGELFF. The CDR3 region has the DNA TGTGCCAGCAGCGTTAGCGGGGTGGTGACCGGGGAGCTGTTTTTT.

This rearrangement joins TRBV7-6 to TRBJ1-1; D perhaps matches TRBD1 (5 bases). There are 17 residues in the CDR3. Trimming shortened V by 4 bases and J by 5 bases, and 23 bases separated the two germline ends. Germline lookup yields CDR1 SGHVS and CDR2 FNYEAQ. The CDR3 DNA follows: TGTGCCAGCAGCTCCCGGGCCCCGGGGCAAAGGGATACTGAAGCTTTCTTT. Translation gives CASSSRAPGQRDTEAFF.

The chain is built from TRBV7-8 and TRBJ1-4; D not resolved. This CDR3 contains 18 residues. CDR1 is SGHVS, CDR2 FQNEAQ, per germline. Trimming shortened V by 5 bases and J by 0 bases, and 19 bases separated the two germline ends. Here the CDR3 reads CASSPYLILQSTNEKLFF. The CDR3 DNA is TGTGCCAGCAGCCCTTATTTAATATTACAGTCAACTAATGAAAAACTGTTTTTT.

V is TRBV6-5 and J is TRBJ1-5, with D possibly matching TRBD1 (5 bases). Per germline, CDR1 MNHEY and CDR2 SVGAGI. V dropped 6 bases and J dropped 3 bases, with 12 bases sitting between them. The CDR3 totals 14 residues. This CDR3 reads CASSLRGANQPQHF. The CDR3 DNA follows: TGTGCCAGCAGCCTAAGGGGAGCCAATCAGCCCCAGCATTTT.

This clone was picked up one time. This chain connects TRBV27 to TRBJ1-2, with 7 bases identical to TRBD1. Germline CDR1 MNHEY, CDR2 SMNVEV (reference sequence). J was trimmed by 7 bases and V by 6 bases; bases with no gene match: 11. The CDR3 is 14 amino acids. The CDR3 here is CASSETGFSSGYTF. CDR3 DNA sequence: TGTGCCAGCAGCGAGACAGGGTTTTCGTCTGGCTACACCTTC.

The V gene is TRBV7-2, the J gene TRBJ1-6, with 10 bases matching TRBD1. CDR3 length equals 17 residues. From germline, CDR1 is SGHTA and CDR2 FQGNSA. J gave up 9 bases and V 3 bases, and 11 bases lay outside the gene matches. DNA for the CDR3: TGTGCCAGCAGCTTCGCCGGGACAGGGGAAATCGGTTCACCCCTCCACTTT. Its translation is CASSFAGTGEIGSPLHF.

The chain joins TRBV7-8 to TRBJ1-5, with 12 bases lining up with TRBD1. The CDR3 sequence is 15 residues long. Germline CDR1 SGHVS, CDR2 FQNEAQ. The trim removed 6 bases at V and 7 bases at J, leaving 7 bases unmatched. The CDR3, as DNA: TGTGCCAGCAGAGCCGGGACAGGGGGCTTACAGCCCCAGCATTTT. Translated, it gives CASRAGTGGLQPQHF. Full variable domain (missing parts from reference TRBV7-8 and TRBJ1-5): GAGVSQSPRYKVAKRGQDVALRCDPISGHVSLFWYQQALGQGPEFLTYFQNEAQLDKSGLPSDRFFAERPEGSVSTLKIQRTQQEDSAVYLCASRAGTGGLQPQHFGDGTRLSIL.

Turning to this clone: Distinct nucleotide sequences in the sample also encode this CDR3. The J gene is TRBJ1-1, the V gene TRBV6-1; tentatively, D is TRBD1 (5 bases). Trimming removed 1 base from V and 8 bases from J, with 14 bases in between. CDR3 size: 14 residues. Germline CDR1 is MNHNS and CDR2 is SASEGT. The CDR3 is CASSEVRLGVEAFF. CDR3 nucleotides: TGTGCCAGCAGTGAAGTAAGGTTGGGGGTGGAAGCTTTCTTT.

The sample holds a few counts of this clone. This chain joins TRBV18 and TRBJ2-1; D possibly corresponds to TRBD1 (6 bases). The V end lost 3 bases, the J end lost 1 base, and 10 bases lay between the germline ends. The CDR3 loop spans 15 amino acids. Germline CDR1 and CDR2: KGHSH and LQKENI. The CDR3 spells CASSPRGQSYNEQFF. Written as DNA, the CDR3 is TGTGCCAGCTCACCTCGGGGACAATCCTACAATGAGCAGTTCTTC. Combining the CDR3 with reference TRBV18 and TRBJ2-1 gives the whole variable domain NAGVMQNPRHLVRRRGQEARLRCSPMKGHSHVYWYRQLPEEGLKFMVYLQKENIIDESGMPKERFSAEFPKEGPSILRIQQVVRGDSAAYFCASSPRGQSYNEQFFGPGTRLTVL.

This clone was seen only once. The chain joins TRBV2 to TRBJ2-2; no reliable D call. This CDR3 is 13 amino acids long. Trimming removed 4 bases from V and 6 bases from J, with 9 bases in between. Germline assignment: CDR1 SNHLY and CDR2 FYNNEI. CDR3 amino acids: CASSVARPGELFF. DNA of the CDR3: TGTGCCAGCAGTGTGGCCCGCCCCGGGGAGCTGTTTTTT.

V is TRBV7-9 and J is TRBJ2-7, with TRBD1 matching over 8 bases. The J call could be wrong; TRBJ2-5 is a better fit for the DNA end. The CDR3 is made up of 15 amino acids. Germline values: CDR1 SEHNR, CDR2 FQNEAQ (reference sequence). CDR3 bases: TGTGCCAGCAGCCCCTCAGGGGGCGTGGGGGAGACCCAGTACTTC. Translated, it gives CASSPSGGVGETQYF.

The chain uses TRBV7-2 and TRBJ2-4, with a weak D call TRBD2 (5 bases). The V gene lost 5 bases and the J gene lost 0 bases, with 17 bases spanning the gap. There are 17 residues in the CDR3. Germline assignment: CDR1 SGHTA and CDR2 FQGNSA. Here the CDR3 DNA reads TGTGCCAGCAGCAAGAGGGAAGGTCAACTAGCCAAAAACATTCAGTACTTC. It is translated as CASSKREGQLAKNIQYF. Combining the CDR3 with reference TRBV7-2 and TRBJ2-4 gives the whole variable domain GAGVSQSPSNKVTEKGKDVELRCDPISGHTALYWYRQSLGQGLEFLIYFQGNSAPDKSGLPSDRFSAERTGGSVSTLTIQRTQQEDSAVYLCASSKREGQLAKNIQYFGAGTRLSVL.

The V gene is TRBV5-1, the J gene TRBJ2-2; D tentatively reads TRBD1 or TRBD2 (6 bases each). V was trimmed by 0 bases and J by 6 bases, leaving 9 bases between them. The CDR3 extends over 14 amino acids. In germline, CDR1 is SGHRS, CDR2 YFSETQ. In nucleotides, the CDR3 is TGCGCCAGCAGCTTGGACAGGGAGGCCGGGGAGCTGTTTTTT. The encoded protein is CASSLDREAGELFF.

This clone showed up just once. J is TRBJ2-5 and V is TRBV27; 9 nucleotides agree with TRBD2. J lost 5 bases, V lost 3 bases, and 16 bases had no gene match. The CDR3 runs 18 residues. Germline values: CDR1 MNHEY, CDR2 SMNVEV (reference sequence). CDR3 amino acids: CASSLGLRVAGAVETQYF. The CDR3 coding sequence is TGTGCCAGCAGTTTGGGCCTGAGGGTAGCGGGGGCGGTGGAGACCCAGTACTTC.

The V and J genes are TRBV9 and TRBJ1-6; TRBD1 aligns across 10 bases. The length of the CDR3 is 20 residues. Germline V CDR1 and CDR2: SGDLS, YYNGEE. With V trimmed by 3 bases and J by 1 base, 13 bases remained unmatched. The CDR3: CASSDGIGTGATSYNSPLHF. The CDR3, as DNA: TGTGCCAGCAGCGACGGCATCGGGACAGGGGCGACGTCCTATAATTCACCCCTCCACTTT. The complete variable domain, with remaining parts taken from reference TRBV9 and TRBJ1-6, reads DSGVTQTPKHLITATGQRVTLRCSPRSGDLSVYWYQQSLDQGLQFLIQYYNGEERAKGNILERFSAQQFPDLHSELNLSSLELGDSALYFCASSDGIGTGATSYNSPLHFGNGTRLTVT.

The chain uses TRBV10-3 and TRBJ1-3; D is ambiguous. This CDR3 contains 15 residues. V gave up 4 bases and J gave up 9 bases, with 19 bases separating them. From germline, CDR1 is ENHRY and CDR2 SYGVKD. The CDR3 DNA is TGTGCCATCAGTGTGGTTACCCCCGGCCAAGGCACCATATATTTT. Amino acids: CAISVVTPGQGTIYF.

This chain links TRBV6-5 with TRBJ2-7; TRBD1 or TRBD2 may be the D gene (5 bases each). The germline V and J ends were trimmed by 5 bases and 4 bases, with 18 bases remaining between them. The CDR3 runs to 15 residues. From germline, CDR1 is MNHEY and CDR2 SVGAGI. As DNA, the CDR3 is TGTGCCAGCAGTGGCCTGGGGGAAGGGGTATACGAGCAGTACGTC. As protein: CASSGLGEGVYEQYV.

This clone was recorded once. The chain couples TRBV2 to TRBJ1-2; D uncertain. The V gene lost 10 bases and the J gene lost 3 bases, with 12 bases spanning the gap. The germline V gene has CDR1 SNHLY and CDR2 FYNNEI. This CDR3 has 12 residues. CDR3 nucleotides: TGTGCCACCCGGCCAGATTACTATGGCTACACCTTC. It encodes CATRPDYYGYTF.